These 8 T cell receptor beta chains share one sample of origin, sequenced in a study of T cells after somatic rescue of genetic block. The data were produced by immunoSEQ multiplex PCR, yet TCRdb's version contains in-frame clones alone and is incomplete. This sample carries around 100,000 clones, 85% to 95% of them seen once, and the ten largest clones take less than 1.5%. The sample consisted of peripheral blood mononuclear cells (PBMCs). These receptors originate from a woman aged 18-35 years.

The chain combines TRBV27 with TRBJ1-5, with 8 bases aligning to TRBD1. The CDR3 contains 17 residues. The germline gives CDR1 MNHEY, CDR2 SMNVEV (reference sequence). Unmatched junction bases numbered 8, after V lost 4 bases and J lost 0 bases. CDR3 nucleotide sequence: TGTGCCAGCAGTTCGTCGGACAGGGTTGGTAGCAATCAGCCCCAGCATTTT. Protein sequence: CASSSSDRVGSNQPQHF.

This chain joins TRBV11-3 and TRBJ2-5; 10 positions agree with TRBD2. This CDR3 comprises 18 residues. J lost 1 base, V lost 5 bases, and 13 bases had no gene match. CDR1 is SGHNT and CDR2 is YENEEA in the germline V gene. CDR3 sequence: CASSNPPGSGGVQETQYF. The DNA of the CDR3 is TGTGCCAGCAGCAATCCCCCTGGGAGCGGGGGGGTCCAAGAGACCCAGTACTTC.

This chain connects TRBV7-6 to TRBJ1-3; D call uncertain. The V gene's germline CDR1 is SGHVS and CDR2 FNYEAQ. Trimming stripped 1 base from V and 0 bases from J, with 7 bases between. The CDR3 loop spans 15 amino acids. Here the CDR3 reads CASSLESGSGNTIYF. The CDR3 coding sequence is TGTGCCAGCAGCTTAGAAAGTGGCTCTGGAAACACCATATATTTT.

The V gene is TRBV11-3, the J gene TRBJ2-2; D is ambiguous. V was clipped by 2 bases and J by 1 base, with 17 bases between them. The CDR3 is 18 amino acids. Germline V gene sequence: CDR1 SGHNT, CDR2 YENEEA. As DNA, the CDR3 is TGTGCCAGCAGCTTAATCCCCCCGTCGACTGAGAACACCGGGGAGCTGTTTTTT. Amino acids: CASSLIPPSTENTGELFF.

This chain links TRBV2 with TRBJ1-5; a possible D gene is TRBD1 (5 bases). This CDR3 comprises 14 residues. The germline gives CDR1 SNHLY, CDR2 FYNNEI. The germline V and J ends were trimmed by 6 bases and 4 bases, with 13 bases remaining between them. The DNA of the CDR3 is TGTGCCAGCAGGGGGGGACTGCTGAATCAGCCCCAGCATTTT. This codes for CASRGGLLNQPQHF.

CDR3 residues: CASRLIKADSNTGELFF. CDR3 nucleotides: TGCGCCAGCAGACTTATCAAAGCGGACTCGAACACCGGGGAGCTGTTTTTT. The chain uses TRBV23-1 and TRBJ2-2; maybe TRBD2 (5 bases). TRBV23-1 is an ORF, and what it does is uncertain. This CDR3 is 17 amino acids long. Trimming took 6 bases from V and 0 from J, leaving 17 bases between them.

The rearrangement links TRBV28 to TRBJ1-6; TRBD1 matches 12 bases. Per the germline V gene, CDR1 is MDHEN and CDR2 is SYDVKM. V gave up 3 bases and J gave up 9 bases; unmatched junction bases: 3. This CDR3 contains 15 residues. As DNA, the CDR3 is TGTGCCAGCAGTTTGGGACAGGGGGCTTTTTCACCCCTCCACTTT. Translated, it gives CASSLGQGAFSPLHF. Using reference TRBV28 and TRBJ1-6 for the parts outside the CDR3, the full variable domain is DVKVTQSSRYLVKRTGEKVFLECVQDMDHENMFWYRQDPGLGLRLIYFSYDVKMKEKGDIPEGYSVSREKKERFSLILESASTNQTSMYLCASSLGQGAFSPLHFGNGTRLTVT.

CDR3 region: CASSLAGEEADTQYF. DNA of the CDR3: TGTGCCAGCAGCTTAGCGGGGGAGGAAGCAGATACGCAGTATTTT. The chain links TRBV7-3 to TRBJ2-3; the match to TRBD2 covers 7 bases. The ends lost 2 bases at V and 4 bases at J; junction bases unmatched: 6. This CDR3 spans 15 amino acids. CDR1 and CDR2 (germline): SGHTA, FQGTGA.